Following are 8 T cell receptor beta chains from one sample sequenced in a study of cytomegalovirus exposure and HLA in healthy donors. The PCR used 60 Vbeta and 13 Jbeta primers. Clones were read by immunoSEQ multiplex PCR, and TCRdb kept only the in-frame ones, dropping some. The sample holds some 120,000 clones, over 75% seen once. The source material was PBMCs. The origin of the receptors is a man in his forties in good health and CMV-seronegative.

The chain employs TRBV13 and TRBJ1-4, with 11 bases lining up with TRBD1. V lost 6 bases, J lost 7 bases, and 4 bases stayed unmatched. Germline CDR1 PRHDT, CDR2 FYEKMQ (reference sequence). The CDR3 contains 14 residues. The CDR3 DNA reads TGTGCCAGCAGTCCCGGGACAGGGGGTGAAAAACTGTTTTTT. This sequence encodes CASSPGTGGEKLFF.

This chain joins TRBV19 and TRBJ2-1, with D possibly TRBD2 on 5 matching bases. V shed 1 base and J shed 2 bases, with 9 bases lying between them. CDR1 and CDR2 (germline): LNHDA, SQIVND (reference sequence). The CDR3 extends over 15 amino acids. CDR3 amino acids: CASSIGLATYNEQFF. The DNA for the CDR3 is TGTGCCAGTAGTATAGGCCTAGCCACCTACAATGAGCAGTTCTTC.

The CDR3 region has the DNA TGTGCCAGCAGCCCAGGGCGGACTAGCGGGCCCGGGGAGCTGTTTTTT. Protein product: CASSPGRTSGPGELFF. The V and J genes are TRBV7-3 and TRBJ2-2; TRBD2 matches at 11 bases. J was trimmed by 6 bases and V by 5 bases; bases with no gene match: 8. Germline V gene lookup returns CDR1 SGHTA and CDR2 FQGTGA. This CDR3 has 16 residues.

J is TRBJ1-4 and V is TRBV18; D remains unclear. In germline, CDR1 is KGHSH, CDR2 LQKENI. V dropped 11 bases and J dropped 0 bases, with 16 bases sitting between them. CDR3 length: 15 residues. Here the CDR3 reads CALPEDGATNEKLFF. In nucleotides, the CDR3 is TGTGCCCTTCCGGAGGACGGGGCAACTAATGAAAAACTGTTTTTT.

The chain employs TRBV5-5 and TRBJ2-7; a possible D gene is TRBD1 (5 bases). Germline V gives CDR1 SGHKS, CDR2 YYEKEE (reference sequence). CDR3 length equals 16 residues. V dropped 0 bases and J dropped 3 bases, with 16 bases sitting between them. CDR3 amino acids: CASSLDRARDFYEQYF. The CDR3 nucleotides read TGTGCCAGCAGCTTGGATAGGGCCAGGGATTTCTACGAGCAGTACTTC.

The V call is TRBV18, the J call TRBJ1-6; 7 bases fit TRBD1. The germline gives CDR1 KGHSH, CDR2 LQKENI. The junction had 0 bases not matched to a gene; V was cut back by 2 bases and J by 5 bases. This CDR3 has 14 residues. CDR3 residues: CASSPTGDNSPLHF. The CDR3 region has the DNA TGTGCCAGCTCACCAACAGGGGATAATTCACCCCTCCACTTT. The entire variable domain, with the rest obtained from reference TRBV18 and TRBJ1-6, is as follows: NAGVMQNPRHLVRRRGQEARLRCSPMKGHSHVYWYRQLPEEGLKFMVYLQKENIIDESGMPKERFSAEFPKEGPSILRIQQVVRGDSAAYFCASSPTGDNSPLHFGNGTRLTVT.

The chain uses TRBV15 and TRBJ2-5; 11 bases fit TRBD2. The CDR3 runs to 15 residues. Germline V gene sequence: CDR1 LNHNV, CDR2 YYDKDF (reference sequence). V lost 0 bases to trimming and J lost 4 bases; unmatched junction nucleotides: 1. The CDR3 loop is CATSRDSGGAETQYF. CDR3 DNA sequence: TGTGCCACCAGCAGAGATAGCGGGGGGGCAGAGACCCAGTACTTC.

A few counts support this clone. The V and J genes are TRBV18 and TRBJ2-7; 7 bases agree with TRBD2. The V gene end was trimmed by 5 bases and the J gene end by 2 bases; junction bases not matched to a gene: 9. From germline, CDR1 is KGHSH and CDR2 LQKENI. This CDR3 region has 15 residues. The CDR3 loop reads CASSGRDGGAYEQYF. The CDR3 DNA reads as TGTGCCAGCTCAGGGAGGGACGGAGGAGCCTACGAGCAGTACTTC.